The next 12 T cell receptor beta chains were all read from a single sample in a study of T cells in women clearing cervical HPV infection. The method was immunoSEQ multiplex PCR; TCRdb's version includes in-frame clones alone and lacks a portion of them. The table lists 35,000 to 45,000 clones. What was sequenced was blood buffy coat. These receptors all come from a woman between 18 and 69 years old with a cervical HPV16 infection that either progressed to CIN3+ or cleared (not recorded which).

Note on this clone: The read finishes 3 residues shy of the CDR3 end, and the germline J gene is used to complete it. The chain recombines TRBV4-1 with TRBJ2-3; 7 bases fit TRBD2. The CDR3 consists of 16 residues. Germline V lookup: CDR1 MGHRA, CDR2 YSYEKL. The V and J ends lost 1 base and 0 bases, in that order; junction bases with no gene match: 4. CDR3 bases read: TGCGCCAGCAGCCAAGCGGCGGGAGCTAGCACAGATACG. This gives the protein CASSQAAGASTDT. The whole CDR3 protein is CASSQAAGASTDTQYF.

Comments on this clone: The read ends 3 residues before the CDR3 terminus; that terminus is restored from the germline J gene. The chain is built from TRBV28 and TRBJ2-3; tentative D call: TRBD2 (6 bases). With 6 bases removed from V and 1 base from J, the gap between germline ends came to 17 bases. Per the germline V gene, CDR1 is MDHEN and CDR2 is SYDVKM. There are 16 residues in the CDR3. The CDR3 sequence: CASSRSGEEGTDTQYF. The sequenced CDR3 bases are TGTGCCAGCAGCCGTAGCGGCGAAGAGGGCACAGATACG. The full variable domain, in which reference TRBV28 and TRBJ2-3 provide the parts outside the CDR3, is DVKVTQSSRYLVKRTGEKVFLECVQDMDHENMFWYRQDPGLGLRLIYFSYDVKMKEKGDIPEGYSVSREKKERFSLILESASTNQTSMYLCASSRSGEEGTDTQYFGPGTRLTVL.

As for this clone: Read data end 3 residues before the CDR3 end; the end is taken from the germline J gene. The genes are TRBV5-4 and TRBJ2-2, with D possibly being TRBD1 (6 bases). Germline CDR1 and CDR2: SGHNT and YYREEE (reference sequence). The CDR3 length is 15 residues. CDR3 bases read: TGTGCCAGCAGCGCCGGGACAACTGGGGCCAACGTG. As protein: CASSAGTTGANV. In full, the CDR3 reads CASSAGTTGANVLFF.

As regards this clone: The CDR3 end falls 3 residues outside the read, so it is completed with the germline J gene. The genes are TRBV7-2 and TRBJ2-3, with 11 bases lining up with TRBD2. The CDR3 is 17 amino acids. Germline CDR1 and CDR2: SGHTA and FQGNSA. Unmatched junction bases numbered 7, after V lost 0 bases and J lost 5 bases. The CDR3: CASSLAKLAGEVDTQYF. CDR3 DNA, as far as it was read: TGTGCCAGCAGCTTAGCGAAACTAGCGGGAGAGGTAGATACG.

To note about this clone: The CDR3 end falls 3 residues outside the read, so it is completed with the germline J gene. The chain combines TRBV6-2 or TRBV6-3 with TRBJ1-2; D perhaps matches TRBD1 (6 bases). Deletions cut 7 bases from V and 6 bases from J, with 15 bases between. CDR1 MNHEY and CDR2 SVGEGT come from the germline V gene. The CDR3 has 13 amino acids. The DNA read from the CDR3 is TGTGCCAGCACCTATCTAGGGGGACATGGC. It encodes CASTYLGGHG. The entire CDR3 is CASTYLGGHGYTF.

A word on this clone: The sequenced fragment ends 3 residues before the CDR3 boundary, so the rest is inferred from the germline J gene. This chain joins TRBV18 and TRBJ2-1; TRBD2 is a possible D gene (6 bases). Trimming shortened V by 5 bases and J by 8 bases, and 13 bases separated the two germline ends. Germline CDR1 is KGHSH and CDR2 is LQKENI. The CDR3 loop spans 13 amino acids. CDR3 DNA (partial): TGTGCCAGCTCAGTCAGACTAGAACATGAG. It translates to CASSVRLEHE. The entire CDR3 reads CASSVRLEHEQFF.

For this clone: The CDR3 goes on 3 residues after the read ends, and that part is filled in from the germline J gene. The rearrangement uses TRBV19 and TRBJ2-7; 9 nucleotides agree with TRBD1. V dropped 5 bases and J dropped 5; count of bases not matched to a gene: 10. This CDR3 has 15 amino acids. Germline CDR1 LNHDA, CDR2 SQIVND (reference sequence). This chain's CDR3 is CASSRAGTGNHEQYF. CDR3 DNA (partial): TGTGCCAGTAGTCGAGCCGGGACAGGGAATCACGAG.

The covered CDR3 bases are TGTGCCAGCAGTGACGGTTATAGCGGCAGGGGC. Amino acids: CASSDGYSGRG. Given in full, the CDR3 is CASSDGYSGRGYTF. The rearrangement links TRBV2 to TRBJ1-2; D call uncertain. The CDR3 end is not reached by the read, which stops 3 residues before it; the germline J gene fills it in. Germline V lookup: CDR1 SNHLY, CDR2 FYNNEI. The length of the CDR3 is 14 residues.

In the case of this clone: The read terminates 3 residues before the CDR3 end, so the remaining end is supplied by the germline J gene. The chain couples TRBV19 to TRBJ1-1; weak D call: TRBD1 (5 bases). Germline V gene lookup returns CDR1 LNHDA and CDR2 SQIVND (reference sequence). V gave up 7 bases and J gave up 2 bases, with 14 bases separating them. The CDR3 is made up of 14 amino acids. The CDR3 region is CASISGLLNTEAFF. CDR3 DNA, as far as it was read: TGTGCCAGTATCTCGGGACTCCTCAACACTGAA.

Notes on this clone: The DNA ends 3 residues before the CDR3 does, and the rest of the CDR3 is filled in from the germline J gene. The chain uses TRBV19 and TRBJ2-3; 7 bases fit TRBD1. Germline CDR1 reads LNHDA; CDR2 reads SQIVND (reference sequence). This CDR3 is built from 14 residues. CDR3 in amino acids: CASHGPQGRQPQYF. Partial CDR3 DNA: TGTGCCAGTCACGGGCCACAGGGGAGACAGCCG.

In regard to this clone: Read coverage stops 3 residues before the CDR3 terminus; the germline J gene supplies the remainder. This chain connects TRBV7-9 to TRBJ2-7; no clear D gene. V gave up 2 bases and J gave up 3 bases, with 11 bases separating them. Per germline, CDR1 SEHNR and CDR2 FQNEAQ (reference sequence). CDR3 length: 14 residues. CDR3 DNA (partial): TGTGCCAGCAGCTTAAGGCAGGATAACTACGAG. Protein product: CASSLRQDNYE. The CDR3 as a whole reads CASSLRQDNYEQYF.

Regarding this clone: The CDR3 end lies 3 residues beyond the end of the read and is filled in from the germline J gene. The genes are TRBV6-1 and TRBJ2-7; D gene uncertain. Trimming shortened V by 3 bases and J by 1 base, and 4 bases separated the two germline ends. Per germline, CDR1 MNHNS and CDR2 SASEGT. The CDR3 length is 12 residues. The DNA read from the CDR3 is TGTGCCAGCAGTGATCATTCCTACGAG. Amino acid sequence: CASSDHSYE. The complete CDR3 protein is CASSDHSYEQYF.